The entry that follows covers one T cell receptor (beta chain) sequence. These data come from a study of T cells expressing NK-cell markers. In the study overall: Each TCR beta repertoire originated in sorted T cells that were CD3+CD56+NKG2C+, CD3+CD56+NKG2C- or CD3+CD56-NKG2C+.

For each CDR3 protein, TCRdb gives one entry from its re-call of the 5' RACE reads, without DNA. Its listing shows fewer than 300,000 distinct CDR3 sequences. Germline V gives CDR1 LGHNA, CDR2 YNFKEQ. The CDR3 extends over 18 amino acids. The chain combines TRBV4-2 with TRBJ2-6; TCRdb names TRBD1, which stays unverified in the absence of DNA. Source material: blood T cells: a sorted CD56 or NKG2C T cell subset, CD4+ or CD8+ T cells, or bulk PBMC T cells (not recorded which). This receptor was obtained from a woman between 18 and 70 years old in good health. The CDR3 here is CASSRDRTGRVGANVLTF.